One and the same sample provided the 5 T cell receptor beta chains below, sequenced in a study of blood T cell repertoires in COVID-19. TCRdb keeps only in-frame clones here, not all; method: immunoSEQ multiplex PCR. The repertoire consists of 250,000 to 300,000 clones, with 89% occurring once and the leading ten covering less than 2.5%. Material for sequencing was peripheral blood. These receptors all stem from a man in his forties or fifties with acute or convalescent COVID-19.

This clone appeared once. The chain carries TRBV10-3 and TRBJ1-6; TRBD1 might be the D (6 bases). CDR1 ENHRY and CDR2 SYGVKD come from the germline V gene. Between the trimmed V and J ends, which lost 7 bases and 8 bases, there was a span of 12 bases. The CDR3 has 13 residues. For the CDR3, the DNA is TGTGCCATCAAGAGACAGGTAGATTCACCCCTCCACTTT. This encodes CAIKRQVDSPLHF.

The chain recombines TRBV7-8 with TRBJ1-5; D is unclear. The CDR3 is 13 residues long. Between the trimmed V and J ends, which lost 1 base and 6 bases, there was a span of 7 bases. Per germline, CDR1 SGHVS and CDR2 FQNEAQ. In nucleotides, the CDR3 is TGTGCCAGCAGCTTAGGAGGGTTTCAGCCCCAGCATTTT. Translated: CASSLGGFQPQHF.

This clone has a single count. The chain joins TRBV7-8 to TRBJ1-5, with TRBD1 as a possible D gene (6 bases). V was trimmed by 0 bases and J by 1 base, leaving 16 bases between them. The CDR3 runs 18 residues. In germline, CDR1 is SGHVS, CDR2 FQNEAQ. In DNA, the CDR3 is TGTGCCAGCAGCTTAGCGCTTATACAGGGAAGAAGCAATCAGCCCCAGCATTTT. Protein product: CASSLALIQGRSNQPQHF. The whole variable domain, filled in from reference TRBV7-8 and TRBJ1-5, reads GAGVSQSPRYKVAKRGQDVALRCDPISGHVSLFWYQQALGQGPEFLTYFQNEAQLDKSGLPSDRFFAERPEGSVSTLKIQRTQQEDSAVYLCASSLALIQGRSNQPQHFGDGTRLSIL.

The CDR3 is CASSLQFPGLEKLFF. Here the CDR3 DNA reads TGTGCCAGCAGCCTCCAATTCCCAGGGCTGGAAAAACTGTTTTTT. V is TRBV7-8 and J is TRBJ1-4; the D gene is possibly TRBD1 (5 bases). The V gene's germline CDR1 is SGHVS and CDR2 FQNEAQ. The CDR3 loop spans 15 amino acids. The V end lost 5 bases, the J end lost 8 bases, and 18 bases lay between the germline ends.

This chain joins TRBV5-6 and TRBJ2-5; D ambiguous. The CDR3 covers 14 residues. Trimming removed 1 base at V and 2 bases at J, with 9 bases between. Germline V lookup: CDR1 SGHDT, CDR2 YYEEEE. The CDR3 loop is CASSLQAAQETQYF. In DNA form, the CDR3 reads TGTGCCAGCAGCTTGCAGGCAGCTCAAGAGACCCAGTACTTC.